Shown below are 13 T cell receptor beta chains from a single sample sequenced in a study of T cells in Graves' hyperthyroidism and ophthalmopathy. Amplification targeted TCR beta CDR3 regions from RNA transcripts. With the HTBI primer set, the TCR CDR3 went through a first round of RT-PCR. TCRdb analysed the multiplex PCR reads with MiXCR anew, one entry per CDR3 protein. The sample contains 470,000 or so distinct CDR3 sequences, roughly 20% of which appear only once. Sequencing was carried out using blood. These receptors originate from a man aged 18-30 years with Graves' hyperthyroidism.

In this sample, this clonotype turned up many times. This chain joins TRBV28 and TRBJ1-2, with D possibly matching TRBD1 (6 bases). The CDR3 consists of 15 residues. V dropped 4 bases and J dropped 7 bases, with 19 bases sitting between them. Germline CDR1 MDHEN, CDR2 SYDVKM. The CDR3 here is CASSSPHRAGGGYTF. The CDR3 bases are TGTGCCAGCAGTTCCCCGCACAGGGCCGGCGGTGGCTACACCTTC.

The V and J genes are TRBV29-1 and TRBJ1-1, with 7 bases lining up with TRBD1. The V gene's germline CDR1 is SQVTM and CDR2 ANQGSEA. V shed 7 bases, J shed 6 bases, and the junction held 14 bases outside the gene matches. The length of the CDR3 is 14 residues. The CDR3 region has the DNA TGCAGCGGGGGGGTGATGACAGGGAGCGCTGAAGCTTTCTTT. The encoded protein is CSGGVMTGSAEAFF. Complete variable domain (other parts from reference TRBV29-1 and TRBJ1-1): SAVISQKPSRDICQRGTSLTIQCQVDSQVTMMFWYRQQPGQSLTLIATANQGSEATYESGFVIDKFPISRPNLTFSTLTVSNMSPEDSSIYLCSGGVMTGSAEAFFGQGTRLTVV.

V is TRBV4-2 and J is TRBJ1-1; perhaps TRBD1 as D (5 bases). Germline V gene data show CDR1 as LGHNA and CDR2 as YNFKEQ. The length of the CDR3 is 16 residues. The V end lost 1 base, the J end lost 5 bases, and 17 bases lay between the germline ends. DNA of the CDR3: TGTGCCAGCAGCCAAGGTTCACAGGATTCCGGTACTGAAGCTTTCTTT. It specifies CASSQGSQDSGTEAFF.

This clonotype was seen repeatedly, ten times or more. V usage is TRBV4-1 and J usage is TRBJ1-2, with D perhaps matching TRBD1 (6 bases). Trimming took 3 bases from V and 8 from J, leaving 10 bases between them. This CDR3 contains 12 residues. From germline, CDR1 is MGHRA and CDR2 YSYEKL. The CDR3 loop reads CASSHGQNGYTF. In DNA, the CDR3 is TGCGCCAGCAGCCATGGACAGAACGGCTACACCTTC.

This clonotype has at least ten counts. The DNA for the CDR3 is TGTGCCTGGAGTGTACAAGAGGTCCTATCTTCCTACGAGCAGTACTTC. Translated: CAWSVQEVLSSYEQYF. This sequence joins TRBV30 and TRBJ2-7; no reliable D call. Germline V gene data show CDR1 as GTSNPN and CDR2 as SVGIG (reference sequence). This CDR3 is built from 16 residues. V was shortened by 0 bases and J by 1 base, with 16 bases between the two germline ends.

About this clonotype itself: This may arise from a read error, as a much more abundant clone is one base away. The conserved phenylalanine or tryptophan is not found at the CDR3 terminus, so this likely reflects a read error. The chain has TRBV20-1 and TRBJ1-5; D is possibly TRBD1 (5 bases). This CDR3 spans 16 amino acids. From germline, CDR1 is DFQATT and CDR2 SNEGSKA (reference sequence). The ends were cut back, 0 bases at V and 4 bases at J, with 16 bases in the middle. The CDR3 DNA sequence: TGCAGTGCTAGAGAGAATGGGGGGGTCGGGAATCAGCCCCAGCATTGT. The encoded protein is CSARENGGVGNQPQHC.

This clonotype was found many times. The chain is built from TRBV6-5 and TRBJ2-7; D ambiguous. Germline V CDR1 and CDR2: MNHEY, SVGAGI. V lost 4 bases and J 6 bases, leaving 13 bases between the germline ends. CDR3 length: 13 amino acids. The CDR3 nucleotides read TGTGCCAGCAGTTCGCGACGAGTTGGCGAGCAGTACTTC. It specifies CASSSRRVGEQYF.

This clonotype was seen at least ten times. This rearrangement joins TRBV12-3 or TRBV12-4 to TRBJ2-7, with D maybe TRBD2 (7 bases). Trimming cost V 6 bases and J 1 base, with 25 bases left between them. This CDR3 is built from 18 residues. In nucleotides, the CDR3 is TGTGCCAGCAGCCTCTACCTAGGGGGGGGCCCCCCTTCCTACGAGCAGTACTTC. It translates to CASSLYLGGGPPSYEQYF.

This clonotype showed up many times. V is TRBV20-1 and J is TRBJ2-7, with a possible D match to TRBD1 (5 bases). V gave up 4 bases and J gave up 0 bases, with 16 bases separating them. Looked up from germline, CDR1 is DFQATT and CDR2 is SNEGSKA (reference sequence). This CDR3 has 15 amino acids. CDR3 protein: CSATTQGHSSYEQYF. The CDR3 DNA follows: TGCAGTGCTACCACGCAAGGACACAGCTCCTACGAGCAGTACTTC.

This clonotype was found many times. The genes are TRBV5-1 and TRBJ2-5; maybe TRBD1 (6 bases). V was cut by 3 bases and J by 4 bases, with 19 bases left in between. Germline loops: CDR1 SGHRS, CDR2 YFSETQ. The CDR3 extends over 16 amino acids. The CDR3 nucleotides are TGCGCCAGCAGCTCCCAGTCACAGGGTTCTGGAGAGACCCAGTACTTC. Protein product: CASSSQSQGSGETQYF.

The sample holds many counts of this clonotype. The chain carries TRBV28 and TRBJ1-5; D perhaps matches TRBD1 (6 bases). Germline CDR1 reads MDHEN; CDR2 reads SYDVKM. The CDR3 has 13 residues. Trimming pared 6 bases from V and 7 bases from J, leaving 13 bases between. CDR3 amino acids: CASRDRGNQPQHF. CDR3 DNA sequence: TGTGCCAGCAGGGACAGAGGAAACCAGCCCCAGCATTTT.

Regarding this clonotype: A much larger clone lies one base from this, so it may be a read error. The rearrangement uses TRBV5-4 and TRBJ2-2; D gene ambiguous. Trimming stripped 4 bases from V and 6 bases from J, with 7 bases between. In germline, CDR1 is SGHNT, CDR2 YYREEE (reference sequence). The CDR3 loop spans 12 amino acids. Here the CDR3 DNA reads TGTGCCAGCAGCCTCCCGGCCGGGGAGCTGTTTTTT. Amino acid sequence: CASSLPAGELFF. The variable domain in full, completed from reference TRBV5-4 and TRBJ2-2, reads ETGVTQSPTHLIKTRGQQVTLRCSSQSGHNTVSWYQQALGQGPQFIFQYYREEENGRGNFPPRFSGLQFPNYSSELNVNALELDDSALYLCASSLPAGELFFGEGSRLTVL.

This clonotype was counted ten times or more. The rearrangement links TRBV6-1 to TRBJ1-1; TRBD1 matches at 8 bases. This CDR3 is 15 amino acids long. V lost 5 bases, J lost 5 bases, and 10 bases stayed unmatched. Per the germline V gene, CDR1 is MNHNS and CDR2 is SASEGT. CDR3 residues: CASSRRQGFETEAFF. CDR3 DNA sequence: TGTGCCAGCAGTCGCCGACAGGGGTTTGAGACTGAAGCTTTCTTT.